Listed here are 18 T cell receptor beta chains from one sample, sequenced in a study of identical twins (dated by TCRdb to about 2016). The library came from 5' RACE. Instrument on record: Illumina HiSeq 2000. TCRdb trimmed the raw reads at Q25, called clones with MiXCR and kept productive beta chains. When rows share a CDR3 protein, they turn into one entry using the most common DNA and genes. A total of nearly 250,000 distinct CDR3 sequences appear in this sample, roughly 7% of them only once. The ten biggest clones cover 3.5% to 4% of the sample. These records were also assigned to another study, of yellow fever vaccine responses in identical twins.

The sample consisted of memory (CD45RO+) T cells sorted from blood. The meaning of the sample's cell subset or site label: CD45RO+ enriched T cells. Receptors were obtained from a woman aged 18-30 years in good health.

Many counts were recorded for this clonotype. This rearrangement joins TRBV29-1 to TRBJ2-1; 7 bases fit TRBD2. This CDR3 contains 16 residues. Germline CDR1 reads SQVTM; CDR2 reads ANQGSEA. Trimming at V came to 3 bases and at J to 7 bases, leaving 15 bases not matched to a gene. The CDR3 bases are TGCAGCGTTGATCCCTCTAGAGGGAGGGGTCAAAATGAGCAGTTCTTC. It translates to CSVDPSRGRGQNEQFF.

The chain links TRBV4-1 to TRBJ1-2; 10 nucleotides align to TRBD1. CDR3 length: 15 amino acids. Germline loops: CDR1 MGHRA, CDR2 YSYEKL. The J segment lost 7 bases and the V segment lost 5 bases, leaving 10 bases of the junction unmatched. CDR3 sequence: CASSIPDRGRFGYTF. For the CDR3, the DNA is TGCGCCAGCAGCATTCCTGACAGGGGGCGCTTTGGCTACACCTTC.

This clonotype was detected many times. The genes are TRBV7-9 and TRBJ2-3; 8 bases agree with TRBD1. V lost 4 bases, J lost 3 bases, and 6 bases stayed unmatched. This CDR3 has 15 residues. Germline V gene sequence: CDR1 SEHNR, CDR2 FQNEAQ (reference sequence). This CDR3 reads CASSYPHRGTDTQYF. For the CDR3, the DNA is TGTGCCAGCAGCTACCCCCACAGGGGGACAGATACGCAGTATTTT.

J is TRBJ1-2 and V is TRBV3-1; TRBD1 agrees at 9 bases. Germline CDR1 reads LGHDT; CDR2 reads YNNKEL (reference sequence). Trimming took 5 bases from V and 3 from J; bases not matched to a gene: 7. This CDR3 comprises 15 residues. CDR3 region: CASSARDRVDYGYTF. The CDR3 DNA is TGTGCCAGCAGCGCCCGGGACAGGGTCGACTATGGCTACACCTTC.

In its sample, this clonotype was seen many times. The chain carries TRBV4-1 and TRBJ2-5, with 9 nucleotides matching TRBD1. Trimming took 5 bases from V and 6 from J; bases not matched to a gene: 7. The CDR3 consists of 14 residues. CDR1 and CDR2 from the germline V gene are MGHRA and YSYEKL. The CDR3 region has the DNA TGCGCCAGCAGCGCGCGACAGGGGGAAAAGACCCAGTACTTC. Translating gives CASSARQGEKTQYF.

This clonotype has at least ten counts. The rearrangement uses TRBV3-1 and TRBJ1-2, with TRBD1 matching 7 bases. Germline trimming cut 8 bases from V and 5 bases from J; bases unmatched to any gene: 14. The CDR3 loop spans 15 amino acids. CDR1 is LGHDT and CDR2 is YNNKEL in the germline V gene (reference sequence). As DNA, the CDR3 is TGTGCCAGCCGGAGGGCCACCGAGGGGGCGTATGGCTACACCTTC. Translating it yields CASRRATEGAYGYTF.

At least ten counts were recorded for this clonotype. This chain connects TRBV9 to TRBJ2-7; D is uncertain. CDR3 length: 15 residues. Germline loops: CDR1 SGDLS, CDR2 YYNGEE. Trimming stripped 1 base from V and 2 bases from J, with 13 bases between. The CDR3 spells CASSVSPAPTYEQYF. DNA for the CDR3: TGTGCCAGCAGCGTAAGTCCAGCCCCCACCTACGAGCAGTACTTC.

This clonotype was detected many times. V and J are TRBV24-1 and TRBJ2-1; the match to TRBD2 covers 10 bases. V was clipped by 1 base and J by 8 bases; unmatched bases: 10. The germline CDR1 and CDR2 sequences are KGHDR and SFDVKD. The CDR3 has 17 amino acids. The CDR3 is CATSDLVASGRVDEQFF. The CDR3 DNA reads TGTGCCACCAGTGATTTAGTCGCTAGCGGGAGAGTGGATGAGCAGTTCTTC.

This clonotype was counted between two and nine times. The CDR3 DNA follows: TGTGCCAGCAGTGACAGGGGTGACTATGGCTACACCTTC. The encoded protein is CASSDRGDYGYTF. The rearrangement links TRBV6-1 to TRBJ1-2, with D maybe TRBD1 (6 bases). Trimming left V 3 bases short and J 3 bases short, with 8 bases between. Germline assignment: CDR1 MNHNS and CDR2 SASEGT. This CDR3 has 13 residues.

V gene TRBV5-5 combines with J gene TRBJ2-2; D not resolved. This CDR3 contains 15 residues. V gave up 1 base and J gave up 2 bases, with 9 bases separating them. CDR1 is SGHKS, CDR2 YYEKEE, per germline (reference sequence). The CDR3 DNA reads TGTGCCAGCAGCTTGTTTGGCTCAAACACCGGGGAGCTGTTTTTT. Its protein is CASSLFGSNTGELFF. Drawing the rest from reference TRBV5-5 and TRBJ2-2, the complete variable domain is DAGVTQSPTHLIKTRGQQVTLRCSPISGHKSVSWYQQVLGQGPQFIFQYYEKEERGRGNFPDRFSARQFPNYSSELNVNALLLGDSALYLCASSLFGSNTGELFFGEGSRLTVL.

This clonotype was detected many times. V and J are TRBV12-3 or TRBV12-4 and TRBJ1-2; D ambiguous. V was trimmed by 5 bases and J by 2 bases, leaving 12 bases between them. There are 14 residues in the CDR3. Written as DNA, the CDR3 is TGTGCCAGCAGTCCCGCCTACAAGAACTATGGCTACACCTTC. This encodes CASSPAYKNYGYTF.

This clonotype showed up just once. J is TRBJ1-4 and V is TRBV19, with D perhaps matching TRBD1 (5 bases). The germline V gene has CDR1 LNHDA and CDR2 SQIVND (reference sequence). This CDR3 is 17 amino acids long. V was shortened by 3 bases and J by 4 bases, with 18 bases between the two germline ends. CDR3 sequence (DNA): TGTGCCAGTAGTATTGCCAGGGCTACGACCAATAATGAAAAACTGTTTTTT. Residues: CASSIARATTNNEKLFF.

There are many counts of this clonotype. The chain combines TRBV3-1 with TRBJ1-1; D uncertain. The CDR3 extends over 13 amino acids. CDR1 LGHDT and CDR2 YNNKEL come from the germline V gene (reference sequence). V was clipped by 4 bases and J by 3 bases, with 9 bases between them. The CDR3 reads CASSPPRDTEAFF. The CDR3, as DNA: TGTGCCAGCAGCCCCCCTCGGGACACTGAAGCTTTCTTT. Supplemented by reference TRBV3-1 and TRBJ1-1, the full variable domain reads DTAVSQTPKYLVTQMGNDKSIKCEQNLGHDTMYWYKQDSKKFLKIMFSYNNKELIINETVPNRFSPKSPDKAHLNLHINSLELGDSAVYFCASSPPRDTEAFFGQGTRLTVV.

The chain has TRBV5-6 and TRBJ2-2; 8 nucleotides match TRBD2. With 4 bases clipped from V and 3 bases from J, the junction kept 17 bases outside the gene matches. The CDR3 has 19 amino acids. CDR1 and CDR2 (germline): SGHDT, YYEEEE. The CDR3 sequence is CASSHPGLVWRRDTGELFF. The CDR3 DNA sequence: TGTGCCAGCAGCCATCCGGGACTAGTGTGGAGAAGGGACACCGGGGAGCTGTTTTTT.

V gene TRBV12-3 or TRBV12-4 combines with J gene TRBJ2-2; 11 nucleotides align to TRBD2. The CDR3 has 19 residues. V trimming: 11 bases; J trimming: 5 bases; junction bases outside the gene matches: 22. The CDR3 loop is CAFSPSLLAGGRRTGELFF. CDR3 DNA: TGTGCCTTCAGTCCGTCCCTATTAGCGGGGGGGCGGAGAACCGGGGAGCTGTTTTTT.

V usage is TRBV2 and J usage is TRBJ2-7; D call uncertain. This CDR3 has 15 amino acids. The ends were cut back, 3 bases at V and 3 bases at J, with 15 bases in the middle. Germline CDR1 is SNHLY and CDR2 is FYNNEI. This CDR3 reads CASSDPTEYIYEQYV. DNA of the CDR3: TGTGCCAGCAGTGACCCTACGGAATATATCTACGAGCAGTACGTC.

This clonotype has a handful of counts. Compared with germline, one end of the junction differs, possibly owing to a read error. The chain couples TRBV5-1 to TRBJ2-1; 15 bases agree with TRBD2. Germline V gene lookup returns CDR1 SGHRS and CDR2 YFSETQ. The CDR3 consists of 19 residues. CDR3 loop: CASGLPGLAGGRQDNEQFF. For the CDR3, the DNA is TGCGCCAGCGGCTTGCCGGGACTAGCGGGGGGCCGTCAGGACAATGAGCAGTTCTTC.

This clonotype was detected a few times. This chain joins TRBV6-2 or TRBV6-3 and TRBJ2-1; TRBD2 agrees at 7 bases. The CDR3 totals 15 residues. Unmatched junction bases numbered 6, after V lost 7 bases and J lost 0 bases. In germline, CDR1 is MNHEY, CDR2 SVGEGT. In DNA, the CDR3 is TGTGCCAGCATCCCGGGCGGGAGCTCCTACAATGAGCAGTTCTTC. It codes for CASIPGGSSYNEQFF.